This T cell receptor (beta chain) was documented in a study of CD8+ T cells in alopecia areata. Study at large: The drug, oral tofacitinib, was given to treated patients at 5 to 10 mg twice daily. Points from the study as a whole: Resident alphabeta T cells of normal skin are also sequenced in scalp samples. Lesional scalp, especially alopecia totalis/universalis, showed higher clonality than normal scalp. Under tofacitinib, numerous expanded lesional clonotypes remained detectable in scalp and blood.

As the sequencing template, cDNA was produced by extracting RNA and reverse transcribing it. The table came from immunoSEQ multiplex PCR; TCRdb's copy has only in-frame clones and leaves some out. Found here are some 200,000 clones, roughly 56% of them singletons; the top ten hold 1.5% to 2%. The treatment: oral pan-JAK inhibitor, 5-10 mg twice daily. The V gene lost 0 bases and the J gene lost 5 bases, with 12 bases spanning the gap. CDR3 length equals 15 residues. The germline V gene has CDR1 SGDLS and CDR2 YYNGEE. As concerns this clone: Its antigen remains unidentified.

The source material was CD4+ T cells sorted from blood, sampled at week 4, from a patient treated with tofacitinib. The receptor was derived from a human donor with alopecia areata. J is TRBJ2-1 and V is TRBV9; a weak D match, TRBD1 (6 bases). The CDR3 here is CASSVAWSGDNEQFF. The CDR3 DNA sequence: TGTGCCAGCAGCGTAGCCTGGTCAGGGGACAATGAGCAGTTCTTC.